This T cell receptor beta chain derives from a study of circulating CD8 cells and anti-PD-1 response in melanoma. From live CD3+CD8+TCRalphabeta+ cells, four PD-1 and/or TIGIT subsets were sorted. Judged by abundance, this clonotype is large (0.1 to 1%). Trimming stripped 4 bases from V and 0 bases from J, with 7 bases between. CDR3 length equals 14 residues. Germline V gene sequence: CDR1 SEHNR, CDR2 FQNEAQ (reference sequence). Each library started from around 15 ng of total RNA using the QIAseq Immune Repertoire TCR panel. MiXCR, applied by TCRdb to the reads, yields one record per CDR3 protein. The top ten clones hold 4% to 5.5% of a sample with some 1,000 distinct CDR3 sequences, 3.5% to 5.5% of them seen once.

The starting material was CD8+ T cells from PBMCs, obtained at baseline or after one month of anti-PD-1 therapy (not recorded which). The V call is TRBV7-9, the J call TRBJ1-5; no reliable D call. The receptor was isolated from a human donor with melanoma. Written as DNA, the CDR3 is TGTGCCAGCAGCTCCAGCAATAGCAATCAGCCCCAGCATTTT. Protein product: CASSSSNSNQPQHF.